Shown below are 21 T cell receptor beta chains from a single sample sequenced in a study of shared T cell receptors in the human thymus. Method: immunoSEQ multiplex PCR; TCRdb's copy keeps in-frame clones and lacks some. The data show 550,000 to 800,000 clones, approximately 83% seen once. The same sample was also studied in work on human thymus T cells.

Material: thymocytes. The source is a girl in the first two years of life with a congenital heart defect.

This chain links TRBV25-1 with TRBJ2-1; D gene ambiguous. The germline V gene encodes CDR1 MGHDK and CDR2 SYGVNS. CDR3 length: 12 amino acids. V lost 1 base and J lost 12, with 10 bases in between. The CDR3 DNA reads as TGTGCCAGCAGTGAATCCCGCCCGGGGCAGTTCTTC. Encoded protein: CASSESRPGQFF.

The chain employs TRBV5-6 and TRBJ2-5; a weak D match, TRBD2 (6 bases). CDR3 size: 17 residues. Germline V lookup: CDR1 SGHDT, CDR2 YYEEEE. V was trimmed by 4 bases and J by 4 bases, leaving 23 bases between them. DNA of the CDR3: TGTGCCAGCAGCATAACCTCTGTCCCGGGAGTAGGAGAGACCCAGTACTTC. Its translation: CASSITSVPGVGETQYF.

This clone was detected only a few times. This chain uses TRBV7-6 with TRBJ1-2, with 7 bases lining up with TRBD1. From germline, CDR1 is SGHVS and CDR2 FNYEAQ. J was trimmed by 8 bases and V by 5 bases; bases with no gene match: 17. The CDR3 runs 16 residues. The CDR3 region is CASSETRTGTGYGYTF. CDR3 DNA sequence: TGTGCCAGCAGCGAAACCCGGACAGGTACGGGGTACGGCTACACCTTC.

The chain combines TRBV15 with TRBJ1-6; 9 bases are a match to TRBD1. The CDR3 has 13 residues. V lost 8 bases, J lost 5 bases, and 1 base stayed unmatched. Germline CDR1 and CDR2: LNHNV and YYDKDF (reference sequence). The CDR3 sequence is CATGQGNNSPLHF. For the CDR3, the DNA is TGTGCCACCGGACAGGGGAATAATTCACCCCTCCACTTT.

In DNA form, the CDR3 reads TGTGCCAGCAGCCAAGACAGGGAAGAGACCCAGTACTTC. It codes for CASSQDREETQYF. The chain uses TRBV4-2 and TRBJ2-5, with D tentatively TRBD1 (5 bases). This CDR3 is built from 13 residues. V lost 0 bases to trimming and J lost 3 bases, with 5 bases between them. Germline V gene sequence: CDR1 LGHNA, CDR2 YNFKEQ.

This rearrangement joins TRBV10-3 to TRBJ1-5; TRBD1 matches at 9 bases. The CDR3 is 13 amino acids. From germline, CDR1 is ENHRY and CDR2 SYGVKD. The trim removed 10 bases at V and 7 bases at J, leaving 8 bases unmatched. The CDR3 loop is CATGRTGDQPQHF. In DNA form, the CDR3 reads TGTGCCACCGGTAGGACAGGGGACCAGCCCCAGCATTTT.

This chain links TRBV5-4 with TRBJ2-1; 12 nucleotides agree with TRBD1. The J segment lost 3 bases and the V segment lost 0 bases, leaving 1 base of the junction unmatched. This CDR3 region has 16 residues. The germline CDR1 and CDR2 sequences are SGHNT and YYREEE (reference sequence). The CDR3 sequence: CASSLGDRGLYNEQFF. The CDR3 DNA follows: TGTGCCAGCAGCTTGGGGGACAGGGGGCTCTACAATGAGCAGTTCTTC.

The gene calls are TRBV9 and TRBJ1-4, with 10 bases matching TRBD1. From germline, CDR1 is SGDLS and CDR2 YYNGEE. The ends lost 4 bases at V and 7 bases at J; junction bases unmatched: 7. This CDR3 comprises 15 residues. The CDR3 is CASSNGTGVGEKLFF. The CDR3 DNA sequence: TGTGCCAGCAGCAATGGGACAGGGGTGGGTGAAAAACTGTTTTTT.

The chain employs TRBV19 and TRBJ1-1; D perhaps matches TRBD1 (6 bases). CDR1 is LNHDA, CDR2 SQIVND, per germline (reference sequence). The CDR3 length is 13 residues. Trimming cost V 7 bases and J 1 base, with 10 bases left between them. In DNA, the CDR3 is TGTGCCAGTAATACGACAGGGAACACTGAAGCTTTCTTT. This codes for CASNTTGNTEAFF. Together with reference TRBV19 and TRBJ1-1, the CDR3 gives the full variable domain: DGGITQSPKYLFRKEGQNVTLSCEQNLNHDAMYWYRQDPGQGLRLIYYSQIVNDFQKGDIAEGYSVSREKKESFPLTVTSAQKNPTAFYLCASNTTGNTEAFFGQGTRLTVV.

V gene TRBV5-4 combines with J gene TRBJ2-1, with TRBD2 matching over 8 bases. The germline V gene encodes CDR1 SGHNT and CDR2 YYREEE (reference sequence). The CDR3 is 13 amino acids. V lost 7 bases to trimming and J lost 6 bases; unmatched junction nucleotides: 6. The CDR3 region is CASAAGGINEQFF. CDR3 bases: TGTGCCAGCGCGGCGGGGGGAATCAATGAGCAGTTCTTC.

The chain links TRBV6-6 to TRBJ1-2, with D unresolved. Germline CDR1 MNHNY, CDR2 SVGAGI (reference sequence). Trimming took off 7 bases at V and 2 bases at J, with 20 bases between the two ends. The CDR3 consists of 16 residues. DNA for the CDR3: TGTGCCAGCACGTATATCCTCAAACAGACAAACTATGGCTACACCTTC. Translated: CASTYILKQTNYGYTF.

V is TRBV6-5 and J is TRBJ1-1; a possible D gene is TRBD1 (6 bases). Germline values: CDR1 MNHEY, CDR2 SVGAGI. Trimming removed 6 bases from V and 0 bases from J, with 11 bases in between. The CDR3 totals 14 residues. CDR3 residues: CASSDRYMNTEAFF. The DNA for the CDR3 is TGTGCCAGCAGCGACAGGTACATGAACACTGAAGCTTTCTTT.

The chain recombines TRBV19 with TRBJ1-2, with 8 bases that match TRBD1. J lost 5 bases, V lost 5 bases, and 10 bases had no gene match. The CDR3 length is 15 residues. Germline V CDR1 and CDR2: LNHDA, SQIVND (reference sequence). CDR3 sequence reads: CASSVTGEDVYGYTF. CDR3 sequence (DNA): TGTGCCAGTAGTGTGACAGGGGAGGATGTGTATGGCTACACCTTC.

This clone was seen once. CDR3: CASSYHTRGEAFF. Written as DNA, the CDR3 is TGTGCCAGCAGTTACCACACTCGGGGGGAAGCTTTCTTT. This rearrangement joins TRBV6-5 to TRBJ1-1, with a tentative D call TRBD1 (5 bases). Germline lookup yields CDR1 MNHEY and CDR2 SVGAGI. Trimming left V 2 bases short and J 8 bases short, with 12 bases between. This CDR3 is 13 amino acids long.

V usage is TRBV30 and J usage is TRBJ2-1; 9 bases map to TRBD2. V lost 8 bases to trimming and J lost 6 bases; unmatched junction nucleotides: 11. Germline CDR1 is GTSNPN and CDR2 is SVGIG (reference sequence). The CDR3 runs 14 residues. CDR3 amino acids: CALRASGIPNEQFF. The CDR3 bases are TGTGCCCTCCGGGCTAGCGGGATACCCAATGAGCAGTTCTTC. The entire variable domain, with the rest obtained from reference TRBV30 and TRBJ2-1, is as follows: SQTIHQWPATLVQPVGSPLSLECTVEGTSNPNLYWYRQAAGRGLQLLFYSVGIGQISSEVPQNLSASRPQDRQFILSSKKLLLSDSGFYLCALRASGIPNEQFFGPGTRLTVL.

This clone was found once. The chain employs TRBV28 and TRBJ1-1, with TRBD1 as a possible D gene (5 bases). Looked up from germline, CDR1 is MDHEN and CDR2 is SYDVKM. Trimming removed 5 bases from V and 1 base from J, with 20 bases in between. The CDR3 is 17 amino acids. CDR3 coding DNA: TGTGCCAGCAGTCCGTTACGGGGGTTGAGGGAGAACACTGAAGCTTTCTTT. It codes for CASSPLRGLRENTEAFF.

This clone was counted a few times. The rearrangement joins TRBV30 to TRBJ1-4, with a tentative D call TRBD1 (5 bases). The CDR3 consists of 13 residues. The V gene's germline CDR1 is GTSNPN and CDR2 SVGIG (reference sequence). Deletions cut 3 bases from V and 7 bases from J, with 12 bases between. The CDR3 is CAWSGRGAEKLFF. DNA for the CDR3: TGTGCCTGGAGCGGGAGGGGCGCTGAAAAACTGTTTTTT.

This chain connects TRBV19 to TRBJ2-7; 8 bases match TRBD1. V shed 3 bases and J 0 bases; nucleotides not matched to a gene: 10. Germline-derived CDR1 and CDR2 are LNHDA and SQIVND (reference sequence). The CDR3 is 17 residues long. Here the CDR3 DNA reads TGTGCCAGTAGTATCAGCCCACAGGGGGTAACCTCCTACGAGCAGTACTTC. It translates to CASSISPQGVTSYEQYF.

On this clone itself: In the same sample, other DNA sequences code for this CDR3. V gene TRBV6-6 combines with J gene TRBJ1-5, with 12 bases that match TRBD1. The CDR3 is 15 amino acids. Germline V CDR1 and CDR2: MNHNY, SVGAGI (reference sequence). The J segment lost 6 bases and the V segment lost 5 bases, leaving 5 bases of the junction unmatched. The CDR3 sequence: CASSQGQGAGQPQHF. The CDR3, as DNA: TGTGCCAGCAGTCAGGGACAGGGGGCGGGTCAGCCCCAGCATTTT.

This clone was seen more than once but under ten times. The chain links TRBV7-9 to TRBJ1-2, with TRBD1 matching over 10 bases. The V and J ends lost 4 bases and 3 bases, in that order; junction bases with no gene match: 14. The CDR3 length is 18 residues. CDR1 SEHNR and CDR2 FQNEAQ come from the germline V gene (reference sequence). The DNA for the CDR3 is TGTGCCAGCAGCTCCCCCAGACGCCGGACAGGGGGAGACTATGGCTACACCTTC. It encodes CASSSPRRRTGGDYGYTF.

The rearrangement links TRBV2 to TRBJ1-1; D is undetermined. The CDR3 extends over 11 amino acids. The germline CDR1 and CDR2 sequences are SNHLY and FYNNEI. V was clipped by 7 bases and J by 5 bases, with 8 bases between them. CDR3 DNA: TGTGCCAGCACACGGGGAACTGAAGCTTTCTTT. Its translation: CASTRGTEAFF.